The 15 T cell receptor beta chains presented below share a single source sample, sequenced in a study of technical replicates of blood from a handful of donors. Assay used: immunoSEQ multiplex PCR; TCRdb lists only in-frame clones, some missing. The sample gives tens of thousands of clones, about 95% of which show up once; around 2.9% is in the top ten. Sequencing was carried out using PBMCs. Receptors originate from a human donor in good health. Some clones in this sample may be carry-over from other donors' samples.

CDR3 in amino acids: CARSHLPTGMDNIQYF. The CDR3, as DNA: TGTGCCAGAAGCCACCTTCCGACAGGGATGGATAACATTCAGTACTTC. The chain employs TRBV5-3 and TRBJ2-4; TRBD1 matches 7 bases. TRBV5-3 falls under the ORF class, with uncertain function. CDR3 length equals 16 residues. After removal of 4 bases from V and 7 bases from J, the junction contained 14 bases not matched to a gene.

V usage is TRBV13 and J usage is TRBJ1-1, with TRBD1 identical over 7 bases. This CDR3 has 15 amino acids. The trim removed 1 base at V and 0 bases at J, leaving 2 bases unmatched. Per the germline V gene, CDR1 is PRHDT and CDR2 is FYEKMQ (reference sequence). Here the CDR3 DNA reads TGTGCCAGCAGCTTAGTACAGGGGATGAACACTGAAGCTTTCTTT. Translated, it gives CASSLVQGMNTEAFF.

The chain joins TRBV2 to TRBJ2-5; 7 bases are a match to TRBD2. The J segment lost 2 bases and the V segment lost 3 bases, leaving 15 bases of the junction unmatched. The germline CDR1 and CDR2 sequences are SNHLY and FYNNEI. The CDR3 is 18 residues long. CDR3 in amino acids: CASSDLVGFWGGQETQYF. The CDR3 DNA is TGTGCCAGCAGTGATCTGGTCGGGTTTTGGGGGGGACAAGAGACCCAGTACTTC.

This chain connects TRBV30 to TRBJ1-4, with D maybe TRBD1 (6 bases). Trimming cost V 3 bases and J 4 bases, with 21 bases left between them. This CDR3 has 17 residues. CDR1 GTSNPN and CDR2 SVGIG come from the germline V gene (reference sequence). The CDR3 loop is CAWRRGPDTLINEKLFF. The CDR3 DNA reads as TGTGCCTGGAGGCGGGGGCCCGATACCTTGATTAATGAAAAACTGTTTTTT.

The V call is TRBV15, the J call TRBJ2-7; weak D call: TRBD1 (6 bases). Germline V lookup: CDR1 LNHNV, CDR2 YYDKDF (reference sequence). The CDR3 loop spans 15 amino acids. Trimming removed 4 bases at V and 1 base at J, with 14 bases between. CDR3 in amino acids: CATSTSTGPSYEQYF. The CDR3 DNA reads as TGTGCCACCAGCACAAGCACAGGGCCTTCCTACGAGCAGTACTTC.

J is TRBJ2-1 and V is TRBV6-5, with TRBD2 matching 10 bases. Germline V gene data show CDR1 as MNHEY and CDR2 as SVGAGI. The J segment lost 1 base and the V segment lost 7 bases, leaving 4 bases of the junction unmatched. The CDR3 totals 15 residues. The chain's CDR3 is CASKISGGSYNEQFF. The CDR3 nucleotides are TGTGCCAGCAAAATTAGCGGGGGGTCCTACAATGAGCAGTTCTTC.

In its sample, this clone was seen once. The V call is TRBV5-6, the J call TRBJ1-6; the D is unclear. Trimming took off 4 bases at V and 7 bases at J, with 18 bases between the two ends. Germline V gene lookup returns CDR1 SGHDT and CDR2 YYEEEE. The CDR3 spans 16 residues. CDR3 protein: CASSPSAGAGNSPLHF. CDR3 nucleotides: TGTGCCAGCAGCCCTTCGGCGGGCGCAGGAAATTCACCCCTCCACTTT.

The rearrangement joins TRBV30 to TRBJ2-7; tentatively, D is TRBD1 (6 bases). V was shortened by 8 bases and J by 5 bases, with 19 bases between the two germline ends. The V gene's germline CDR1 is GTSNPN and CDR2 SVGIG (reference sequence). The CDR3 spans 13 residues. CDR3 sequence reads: CAIRLGQIDEQYF. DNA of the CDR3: TGTGCCATCCGCTTGGGACAAATCGACGAGCAGTACTTC.

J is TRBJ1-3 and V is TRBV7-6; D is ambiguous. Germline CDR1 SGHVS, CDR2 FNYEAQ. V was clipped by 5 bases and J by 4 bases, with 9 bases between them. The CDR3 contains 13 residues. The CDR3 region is CASSPSGGNTIYF. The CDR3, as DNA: TGTGCCAGCAGCCCTTCCGGGGGAAACACCATATATTTT.

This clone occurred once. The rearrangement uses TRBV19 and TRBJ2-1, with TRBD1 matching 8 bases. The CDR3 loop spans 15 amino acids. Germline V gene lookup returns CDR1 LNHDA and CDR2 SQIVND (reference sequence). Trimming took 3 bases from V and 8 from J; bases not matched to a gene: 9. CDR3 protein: CASSIDRTGWDEQFF. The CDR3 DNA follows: TGTGCCAGTAGTATCGACCGGACAGGGTGGGATGAGCAGTTCTTC.

Here the CDR3 DNA reads TGTGCCAGCACTCTGAGTTATAATTCACCCCTCCACTTT. This translates into CASTLSYNSPLHF. This chain uses TRBV6-1 with TRBJ1-6; no definite D call. Germline loops: CDR1 MNHNS, CDR2 SASEGT. The CDR3 consists of 13 residues. Trimming removed 7 bases from V and 4 bases from J, with 8 bases in between.

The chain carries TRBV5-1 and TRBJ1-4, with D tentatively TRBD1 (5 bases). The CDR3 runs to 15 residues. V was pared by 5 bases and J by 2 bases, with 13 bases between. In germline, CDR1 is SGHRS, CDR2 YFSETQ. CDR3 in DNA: TGCGCCAGCAGTGGGGTAGGGGATACTAATGAAAAACTGTTTTTT. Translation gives CASSGVGDTNEKLFF.

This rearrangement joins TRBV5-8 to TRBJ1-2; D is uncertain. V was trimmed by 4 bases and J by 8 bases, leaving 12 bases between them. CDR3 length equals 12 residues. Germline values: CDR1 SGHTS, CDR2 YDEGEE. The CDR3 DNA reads TGTGCCAGCAGCCAGCGGAACAGCGGCTACACCTTC. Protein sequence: CASSQRNSGYTF.

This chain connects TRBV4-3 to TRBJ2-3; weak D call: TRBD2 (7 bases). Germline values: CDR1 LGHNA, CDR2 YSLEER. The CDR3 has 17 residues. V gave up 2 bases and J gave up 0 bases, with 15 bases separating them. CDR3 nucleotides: TGCGCCAGCAGCCAATTCTCGGGGGGCCTCAGCACAGATACGCAGTATTTT. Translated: CASSQFSGGLSTDTQYF.

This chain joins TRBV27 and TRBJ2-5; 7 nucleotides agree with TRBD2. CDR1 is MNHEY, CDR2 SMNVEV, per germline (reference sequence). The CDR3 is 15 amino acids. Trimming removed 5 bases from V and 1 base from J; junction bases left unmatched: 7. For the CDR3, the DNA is TGTGCCAGCAGTCCGACTAGCTTAGGCCAAGAGACCCAGTACTTC. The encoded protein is CASSPTSLGQETQYF.